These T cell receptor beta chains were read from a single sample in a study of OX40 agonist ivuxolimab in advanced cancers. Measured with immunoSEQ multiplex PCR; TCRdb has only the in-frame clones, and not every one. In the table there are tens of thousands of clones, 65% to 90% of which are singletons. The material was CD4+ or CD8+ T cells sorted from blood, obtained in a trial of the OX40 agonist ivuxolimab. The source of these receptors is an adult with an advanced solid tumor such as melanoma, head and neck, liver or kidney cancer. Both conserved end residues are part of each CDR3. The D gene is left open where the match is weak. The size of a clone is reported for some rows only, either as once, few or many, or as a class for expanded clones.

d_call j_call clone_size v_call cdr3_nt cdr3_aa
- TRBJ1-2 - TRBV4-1 TGCGCCAGCAGAGAGGGTCGGCGGGGCTACACCTTC CASREGRRGYTF
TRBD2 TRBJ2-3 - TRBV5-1 TGCGCCAGCAGCAGGGGACTAGCGGGAACTCGCACAGATACGCAGTATTTT CASSRGLAGTRTDTQYF
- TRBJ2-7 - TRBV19 TGTGCCAGTAGTACAGAGCAATACGAGCAGTACTTC CASSTEQYEQYF
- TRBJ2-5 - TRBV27 TGTGCCAGCAGTTCAGAAGAGACCCAGTACTTC CASSSEETQYF
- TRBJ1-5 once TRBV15 TGTGCCACCAGCAGAGGATTACTTACAGGTCCTGATCAGCCCCAGCATTTT CATSRGLLTGPDQPQHF
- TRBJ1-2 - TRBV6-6 TGTGCCAGCAGTTCTCGGGACTACACCTTC CASSSRDYTF
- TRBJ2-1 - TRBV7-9 TGTGCCAGCAGCTTATTGGGGGCTGCCTACAATGAGCAGTTCTTC CASSLLGAAYNEQFF
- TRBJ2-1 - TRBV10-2 TGCGCCAGCAGTTTACTAGGAGCCAATGAGCAGTTCTTC CASSLLGANEQFF
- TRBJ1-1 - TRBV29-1 TGCAGCGTTGAACGGCACGGACGAAAAACTGAAGCTTTCTTT CSVERHGRKTEAFF
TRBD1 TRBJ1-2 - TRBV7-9 TGTGCCAGCAGCTTGGGACAGGGCTATGGCTACACCTTC CASSLGQGYGYTF
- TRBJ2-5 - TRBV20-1 TGCAGTGCTTTATGGGGAGAGACCCAGTACTTC CSALWGETQYF
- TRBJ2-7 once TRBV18 TGTGCCAGCTCACCGGGACTCTCTAGGGGCGAGCAGTACTTC CASSPGLSRGEQYF
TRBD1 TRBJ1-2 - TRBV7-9 TGTGCCAGCAGCTTAGCGCGGAGGGGGCAGGGAGGCTACACCTTC CASSLARRGQGGYTF
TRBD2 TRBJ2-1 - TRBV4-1 TGCGCCAGCAGCCATGGGACTAGCGGGCCTTGGAATGAGCAGTTCTTC CASSHGTSGPWNEQFF
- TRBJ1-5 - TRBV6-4 TGTGCCAGCAGTTTTAGCACCGACGGATCCAATCAGCCCCAGCATTTT CASSFSTDGSNQPQHF
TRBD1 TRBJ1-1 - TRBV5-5 TGTGCCAGCAGCTTGTCAGGGGGCGGGAGCACTGAAGCTTTCTTT CASSLSGGGSTEAFF
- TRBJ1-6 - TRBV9 TGTGCCAGCAGCGTAGGTACAGGGAAGACTAATTCACCCCTCCACTTT CASSVGTGKTNSPLHF
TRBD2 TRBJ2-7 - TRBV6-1 TGTGCCAGCAGTGAATTTAGTAGCGGGAGGTCGTACGAGCAGTACTTC CASSEFSSGRSYEQYF
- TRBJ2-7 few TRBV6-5 TGTGCCAGCAGACTTTCCCCGTCCTACGAGCAGTACTTC CASRLSPSYEQYF
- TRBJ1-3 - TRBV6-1 TGTGCCAGCAGTGACCAGCCGGGGGGGGTAGGAAACACCATATATTTT CASSDQPGGVGNTIYF
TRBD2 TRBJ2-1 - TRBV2 TGTGCCAGCAGTGAAGAACTAGCGCCAAGATCACTCCTCTCCTACAATGAGCAGTTCTTC CASSEELAPRSLLSYNEQFF
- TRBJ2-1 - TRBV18 TGTGCCAGCTCACCTAACCTAGCGTCGGATGAGCAGTTCTTC CASSPNLASDEQFF
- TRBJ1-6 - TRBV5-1 TGCGCCAGCAGCTTGGAAGCTGGGTCGGGTTCACCCCTCCACTTT CASSLEAGSGSPLHF
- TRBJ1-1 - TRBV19 TGTGCCACAAAAACGGCTGGGGGGATCAACACTGAAGCTTTCTTT CATKTAGGINTEAFF
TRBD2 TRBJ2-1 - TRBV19 TGTGCCAGTAGTATAGTGACTAGCGGTTACAATGAGCAGTTCTTC CASSIVTSGYNEQFF
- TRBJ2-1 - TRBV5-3 TGTGCCAGAAGCCGGGGGCGCGGTTTGGGTATCTACAATGAGCAGTTCTTC CARSRGRGLGIYNEQFF
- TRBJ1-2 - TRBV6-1 TGTGCCAGCAGTAATTGGGGAGGCGGGGCCTATGGCTACACCTTC CASSNWGGGAYGYTF
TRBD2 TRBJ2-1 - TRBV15 TGTGCCACCAGCAGGGCACCGGGACTAGCGGGGGGGAGCTCCTACAATGAGCAGTTCTTC CATSRAPGLAGGSSYNEQFF
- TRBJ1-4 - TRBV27 TGTGCCAGCACCCTCAAGCCGGGAGGACGAGAAAAACTGTTTTTT CASTLKPGGREKLFF
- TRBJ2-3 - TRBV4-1 TGCGCCAGCAGCCAACAGGGAGCATTCCCGCAGTATTTT CASSQQGAFPQYF
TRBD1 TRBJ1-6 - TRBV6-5 TGTGCCAGCAGGCCTCGACAGGGGCCTAATTCACCCCTCCACTTT CASRPRQGPNSPLHF